Sequencing of this TCR beta chain was carried out in a study of Ad26.COV2.S vaccination and SARS-CoV-2 variants. Study at large: Donor participated within the Ad26.COV2.S arm of the COV1001 trial. Ad26.COV2.S, an intramuscular injection, was given once or twice 56 days apart.

General study results and limits: Placebo recipients and vaccine recipients were similar in non-spike TCR breadth.

Germline CDR1 and CDR2: SGHNT and YYREEE (reference sequence). CDR3 length equals 14 residues. J lost 3 bases, V lost 7 bases, and 6 bases had no gene match. Treatment noted: about 20 received Ad26.COV2.S at low or high dose, single or two shots; about 5 received placebo; per-sample allocation not given. Sampling occurred on day 63 after the first vaccine or placebo injection. In the case of this clone: As yet, its antigen is unknown.

Assay: immunoSEQ multiplex PCR; the TCRdb copy retains only in-frame clones and omits some. There are a few hundred thousand clones in the sample; around 87% occur only once, and about 3.5% lies in the top ten. The chain links TRBV5-4 to TRBJ1-1; TRBD1 matches at 10 bases. The starting material was peripheral blood, obtained in a trial of Ad26.COV2.S vaccine versus placebo. This sequence originates from a person aged 18-65 years who received the Ad26.COV2.S COVID-19 vaccine or a placebo. The CDR3 sequence: CASSDRGLDTEAFF. The CDR3 nucleotides read TGTGCCAGCTCCGACAGGGGGCTGGACACTGAAGCTTTCTTT.